The 15 T cell receptor beta chains below all came from one sample that was sequenced in a study of shared clonotypes between healthy human individuals. The data were produced by immunoSEQ multiplex PCR, yet TCRdb's version contains in-frame clones alone and is incomplete. The sample lists around 690,000 clones; less than 95% were seen once. Sequencing used memory CD8+ T cells from PBMCs. Subset meaning: CD45RO+ cells pooled with CCR7-negative TemRA cells. These TCRs come from a man aged 18 to 29 in good health. Some clones in this sample may be carry-over from other donors' samples.

This clone was observed a handful of times. CDR3 nucleotide sequence: TGTGCCACCGGACAGATTAATCAGCCCCAGCATTTT. This gives the protein CATGQINQPQHF. The chain combines TRBV28 with TRBJ1-5; the D gene is possibly TRBD1 (6 bases). This CDR3 region has 12 residues. The germline V gene encodes CDR1 MDHEN and CDR2 SYDVKM. V dropped 10 bases and J dropped 4 bases, with 11 bases sitting between them.

Comment on this clone: This same CDR3 is encoded by further DNA sequences in the sample. The chain recombines TRBV7-9 with TRBJ2-7; 13 bases fit TRBD2. The CDR3 contains 15 residues. Losses at the gene ends were 6 bases for V and 0 bases for J; bases not matched to a gene: 2. Looked up from germline, CDR1 is SEHNR and CDR2 is FQNEAQ (reference sequence). CDR3 region: CASSWTSGSSYEQYF. CDR3 nucleotides: TGTGCCAGCAGTTGGACTAGCGGGAGCTCCTACGAGCAGTACTTC.

The gene calls are TRBV4-1 and TRBJ2-7; D is ambiguous. The CDR3 consists of 13 residues. Trimming pared 1 base from V and 4 bases from J, leaving 8 bases between. The V gene's germline CDR1 is MGHRA and CDR2 YSYEKL. The CDR3 DNA sequence: TGCGCCAGCAGCCAAGTGCCAACATACGAGCAGTACTTC. It encodes CASSQVPTYEQYF.

V is TRBV4-1 and J is TRBJ2-7; TRBD1 matches at 10 bases. The ends lost 4 bases at V and 4 bases at J; junction bases unmatched: 13. The germline gives CDR1 MGHRA, CDR2 YSYEKL. The CDR3 is 17 amino acids. CDR3 bases: TGCGCCAGCAGCCGGAGGAGGCGACAGGGGGCATCGTACGAGCAGTACTTC. Translating gives CASSRRRRQGASYEQYF.

The chain carries TRBV27 and TRBJ1-2; D perhaps matches TRBD1 (5 bases). Per germline, CDR1 MNHEY and CDR2 SMNVEV (reference sequence). Trimming left V 10 bases short and J 4 bases short, with 13 bases between. The CDR3 totals 12 residues. The CDR3: CATLGEPYGYTF. The DNA for the CDR3 is TGTGCCACCCTGGGGGAGCCCTATGGCTACACCTTC.

The chain recombines TRBV4-2 with TRBJ2-1, with a weak D call TRBD2 (6 bases). V lost 2 bases and J 5 bases, leaving 13 bases between the germline ends. CDR1 and CDR2 (germline): LGHNA, YNFKEQ. CDR3 length: 15 residues. CDR3 sequence: CASSQISGLDNEQFF. CDR3 sequence (DNA): TGTGCCAGCAGCCAAATTAGCGGCCTTGACAATGAGCAGTTCTTC.

CDR3 nucleotides: TGTGCCAGCACCACGGGACAGTTCACGGGGGAGCTGTTTTTT. Translation gives CASTTGQFTGELFF. The chain joins TRBV6-5 to TRBJ2-2; 7 positions match TRBD1. V shed 7 bases, J shed 8 bases, and the junction held 10 bases outside the gene matches. The CDR3 runs to 14 residues. Germline CDR1 reads MNHEY; CDR2 reads SVGAGI.

The chain joins TRBV7-2 to TRBJ1-2; D remains unclear. The ends were cut back, 6 bases at V and 6 bases at J, with 11 bases in the middle. Germline values: CDR1 SGHTA, CDR2 FQGNSA. The CDR3 loop spans 12 amino acids. As DNA, the CDR3 is TGTGCCAGCAGTCCACGAGCGGATGGCTACACCTTC. It codes for CASSPRADGYTF. The whole variable domain, remainder taken from reference TRBV7-2 and TRBJ1-2, is GAGVSQSPSNKVTEKGKDVELRCDPISGHTALYWYRQSLGQGLEFLIYFQGNSAPDKSGLPSDRFSAERTGGSVSTLTIQRTQQEDSAVYLCASSPRADGYTFGSGTRLTVV.

This clone was detected only once. This chain connects TRBV4-1 to TRBJ2-7, with 8 positions matching TRBD2. J was trimmed by 0 bases and V by 4 bases; bases with no gene match: 5. The CDR3 runs to 15 residues. Germline V gene sequence: CDR1 MGHRA, CDR2 YSYEKL. CDR3 sequence (DNA): TGCGCCAGCAGCCCCAGCGGGGGTGGCTCCTACGAGCAGTACTTC. Its protein is CASSPSGGGSYEQYF.

The V gene is TRBV7-9, the J gene TRBJ2-7, with 10 nucleotides matching TRBD1. Per the germline V gene, CDR1 is SEHNR and CDR2 is FQNEAQ (reference sequence). CDR3 length equals 17 residues. V lost 5 bases and J lost 7; bases outside the gene matches: 17. The CDR3 reads CASSVPIRDRGLGEQYF. CDR3 coding DNA: TGTGCCAGCAGCGTCCCAATACGGGACAGGGGTTTAGGGGAGCAGTACTTC.

V is TRBV5-4 and J is TRBJ2-1, with TRBD2 identical over 7 bases. Germline V gene data show CDR1 as SGHNT and CDR2 as YYREEE (reference sequence). After removal of 5 bases from V and 1 base from J, the junction contained 3 bases not matched to a gene. CDR3 size: 14 residues. CDR3 bases: TGTGCCAGCAGACCTAGCGGATCCTACAATGAGCAGTTCTTC. Its protein is CASRPSGSYNEQFF.

V gene TRBV7-8 combines with J gene TRBJ1-2; D is unclear. The germline V gene has CDR1 SGHVS and CDR2 FQNEAQ. The CDR3 length is 13 residues. The V end lost 2 bases, the J end lost 2 bases, and 6 bases lay between the germline ends. The chain's CDR3 is CASSLYRNYGYTF. In DNA form, the CDR3 reads TGTGCCAGCAGCTTATACAGAAACTATGGCTACACCTTC.

The chain joins TRBV18 to TRBJ2-7; D gene ambiguous. V was pared by 3 bases and J by 5 bases, with 8 bases between. The germline CDR1 and CDR2 sequences are KGHSH and LQKENI. This CDR3 contains 12 residues. CDR3 sequence reads: CASSPALDEQYF. The CDR3 nucleotides are TGTGCCAGCTCACCCGCTTTGGACGAGCAGTACTTC.

The chain employs TRBV4-1 and TRBJ2-7; 7 nucleotides line up with TRBD1. This CDR3 has 15 amino acids. The junction had 8 bases not matched to a gene; V was cut back by 1 base and J by 5 bases. CDR1 and CDR2 from the germline V gene are MGHRA and YSYEKL. The CDR3 DNA is TGCGCCAGCAGCCAAGGCCGGACAGGCTGGGACGAGCAGTACTTC. It specifies CASSQGRTGWDEQYF.

This clone has only one observation. The chain carries TRBV25-1 and TRBJ1-2; 9 nucleotides align to TRBD1. Trimming at V came to 2 bases and at J to 6 bases, leaving 7 bases not matched to a gene. The CDR3 is 15 residues long. From germline, CDR1 is MGHDK and CDR2 SYGVNS. The CDR3 protein is CASSEITGQGHGYTF. The CDR3 bases are TGTGCCAGCAGTGAAATTACGGGACAGGGCCATGGCTACACCTTC.